This TCR beta chain was profiled in a study of T cells in Graves' hyperthyroidism and ophthalmopathy. CDR3 length equals 14 residues. In germline, CDR1 is LNHDA, CDR2 SQIVND (reference sequence). V shed 9 bases, J shed 8 bases, and the junction held 8 bases outside the gene matches. Authors of the study amplified TCR beta CDR3 regions from RNA transcripts. TCR CDR3 underwent first-round RT-PCR with the HTBI primer set. Each CDR3 protein gets one entry after TCRdb re-called the multiplex PCR reads with MiXCR. Of 500,000 to 650,000 distinct CDR3 sequences listed, approximately 15% are singletons. Diagnoses were established using clinical symptoms, serum thyroxine and TRAb, thyroid ultrasound and orbital computed tomography.

This chain links TRBV19 with TRBJ2-3; TRBD2 agrees at 13 bases. The TCR comes from a woman aged 45-65 years with Graves' ophthalmopathy. The sequenced sample consisted of blood. CDR3: CASGLAGVGGTQYF. CDR3 nucleotides: TGTGCCAGCGGACTAGCGGGAGTCGGAGGTACGCAGTATTTT.